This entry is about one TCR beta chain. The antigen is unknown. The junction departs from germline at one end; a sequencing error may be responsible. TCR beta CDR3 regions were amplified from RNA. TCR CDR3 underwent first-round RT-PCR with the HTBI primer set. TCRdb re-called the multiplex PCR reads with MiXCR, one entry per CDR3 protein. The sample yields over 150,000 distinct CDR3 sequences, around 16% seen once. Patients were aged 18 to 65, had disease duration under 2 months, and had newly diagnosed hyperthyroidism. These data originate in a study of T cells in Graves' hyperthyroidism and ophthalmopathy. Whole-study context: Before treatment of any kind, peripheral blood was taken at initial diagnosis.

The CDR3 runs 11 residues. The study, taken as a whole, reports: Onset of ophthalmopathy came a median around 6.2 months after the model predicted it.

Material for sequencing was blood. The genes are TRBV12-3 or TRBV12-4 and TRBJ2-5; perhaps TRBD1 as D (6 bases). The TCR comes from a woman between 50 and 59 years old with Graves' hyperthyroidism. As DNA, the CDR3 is TGTGCCAGCAGTTTGGGGGCGAGGGTTCACTTC. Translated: CASSLGARVHF.